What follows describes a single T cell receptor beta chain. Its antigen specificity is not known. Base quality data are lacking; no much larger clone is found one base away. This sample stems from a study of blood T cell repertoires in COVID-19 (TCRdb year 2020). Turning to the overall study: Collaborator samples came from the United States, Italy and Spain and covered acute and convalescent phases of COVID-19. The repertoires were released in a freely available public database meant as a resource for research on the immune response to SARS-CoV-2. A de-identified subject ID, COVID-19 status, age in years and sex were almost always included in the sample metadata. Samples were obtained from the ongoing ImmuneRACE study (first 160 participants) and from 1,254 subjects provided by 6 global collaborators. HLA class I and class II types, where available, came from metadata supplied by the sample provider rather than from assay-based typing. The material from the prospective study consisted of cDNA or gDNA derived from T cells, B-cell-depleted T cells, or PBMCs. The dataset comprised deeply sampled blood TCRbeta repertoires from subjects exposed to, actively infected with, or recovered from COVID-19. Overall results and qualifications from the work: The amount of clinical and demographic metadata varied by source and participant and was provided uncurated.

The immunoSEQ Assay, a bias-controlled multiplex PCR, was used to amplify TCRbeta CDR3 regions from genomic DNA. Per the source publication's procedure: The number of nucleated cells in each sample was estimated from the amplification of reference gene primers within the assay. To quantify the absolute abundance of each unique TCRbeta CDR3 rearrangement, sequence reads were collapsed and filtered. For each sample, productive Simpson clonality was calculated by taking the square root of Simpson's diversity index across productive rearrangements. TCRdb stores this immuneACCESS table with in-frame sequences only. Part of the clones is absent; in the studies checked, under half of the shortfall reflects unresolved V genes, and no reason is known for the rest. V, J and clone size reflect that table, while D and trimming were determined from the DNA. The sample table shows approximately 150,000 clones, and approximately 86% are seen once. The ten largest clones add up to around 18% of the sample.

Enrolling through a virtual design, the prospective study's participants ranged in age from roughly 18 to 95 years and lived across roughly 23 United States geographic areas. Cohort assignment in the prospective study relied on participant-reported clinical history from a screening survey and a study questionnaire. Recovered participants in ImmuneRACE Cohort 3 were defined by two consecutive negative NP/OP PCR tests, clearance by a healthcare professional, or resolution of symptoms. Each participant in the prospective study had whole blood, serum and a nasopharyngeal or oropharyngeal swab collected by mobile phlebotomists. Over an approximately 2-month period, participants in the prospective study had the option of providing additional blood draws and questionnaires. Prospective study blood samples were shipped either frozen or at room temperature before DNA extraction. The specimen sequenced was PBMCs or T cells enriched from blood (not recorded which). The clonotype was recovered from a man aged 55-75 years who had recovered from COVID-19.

At the DNA level, the sequence is TGTGCCAGCAGCCCTGCGGCCAGCTCCTACGAGCAGTACTTC. Its amino acids are CASSPAASSYEQYF. The rearrangement combines TRBV7-3 with TRBJ2-7; a confident D gene designation cannot be given. V sheds 5 bases and J sheds 0 bases, leaving 11 bases between their ends. CDR1 and CDR2 are read off the germline V gene as SGHTA and FQGTGA. The CDR3 measures 14 amino acids from cysteine to phenylalanine. Only CDR3 DNA remains: 42 bases, in frame from the first base.